This TCR beta chain was documented in a study of PD-L1 blockade in urothelial cancer. As for the study in general: Twenty-five of 29 patients were men who had bladder-origin urothelial cancer. Blood was evaluated 3 weeks (second dose) and 6 weeks after therapy began.

CDR1 and CDR2 from the germline V gene are MDHEN and SYDVKM. The ends lost 8 bases at V and 8 bases at J; junction bases unmatched: 6. The CDR3 covers 13 residues. Time point indicated: pretreatment peripheral blood. Repertoires were generated with immunoSEQ multiplex PCR, while TCRdb's copy carries only in-frame clones and drops some. The repertoire includes roughly 130,000 clones, approximately 84% of them detected once, and roughly 3.2% sits in the top ten. This material consisted of PBMCs, taken around atezolizumab (anti-PD-L1) treatment. The receptor comes from a man aged 50 or older with urothelial cancer. The chain carries TRBV28 and TRBJ1-4, with 9 bases fitting TRBD1. CDR3 sequence reads: CASSGTGREKLFF. The CDR3 DNA is TGTGCCAGCTCCGGGACAGGGCGCGAAAAACTGTTTTTT.